This T cell receptor beta chain was identified in a study of blood T cell repertoires in COVID-19. As for the study in general: The samples span acute and convalescent COVID-19 from the United States, Italy and Spain.

The data were produced by immunoSEQ multiplex PCR, yet TCRdb's version contains in-frame clones alone and is incomplete. The sample has 400,000 to 450,000 clones, approximately 90% seen once. The table lists this clone with a few counts. Germline V CDR1 and CDR2: KGHDR, SFDVKD. The CDR3 is 14 amino acids. The germline V and J ends were trimmed by 7 bases and 7 bases, with 16 bases remaining between them. The specimen sequenced was PBMCs or T cells enriched from blood (not recorded which). The sequence was collected from a man aged 25 to 45 who had recovered from COVID-19. The genes are TRBV24-1 and TRBJ1-5; maybe TRBD1 (6 bases). In nucleotides, the CDR3 is TGTGCCACCAGCGAACAGGGTTTTGGGCAGCCCCAGCATTTT. Translated: CATSEQGFGQPQHF.